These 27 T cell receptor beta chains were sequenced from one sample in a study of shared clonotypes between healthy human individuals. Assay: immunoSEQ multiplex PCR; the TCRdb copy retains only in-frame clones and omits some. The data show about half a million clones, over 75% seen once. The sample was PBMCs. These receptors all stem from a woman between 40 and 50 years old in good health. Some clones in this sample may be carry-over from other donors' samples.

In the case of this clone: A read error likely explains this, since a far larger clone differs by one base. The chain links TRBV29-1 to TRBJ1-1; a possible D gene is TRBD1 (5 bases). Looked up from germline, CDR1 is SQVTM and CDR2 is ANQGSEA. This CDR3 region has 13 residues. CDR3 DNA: TGCATCGTTGAAAGGGATGGGGGCACTGAAGCTTTCTTT. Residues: CIVERDGGTEAFF.

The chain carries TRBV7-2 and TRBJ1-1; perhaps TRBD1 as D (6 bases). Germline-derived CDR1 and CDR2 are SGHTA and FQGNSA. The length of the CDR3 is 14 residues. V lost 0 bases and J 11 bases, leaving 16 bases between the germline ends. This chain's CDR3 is CASSLAFPGASAFF. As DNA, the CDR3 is TGTGCCAGCAGCTTAGCTTTCCCGGGGGCGTCGGCTTTCTTT.

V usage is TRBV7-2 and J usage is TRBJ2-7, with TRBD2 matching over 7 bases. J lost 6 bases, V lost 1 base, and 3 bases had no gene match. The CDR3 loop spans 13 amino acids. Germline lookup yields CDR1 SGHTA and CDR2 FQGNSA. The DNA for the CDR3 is TGTGCCAGCAGCTTAGGGACTAGGCGCGAGCAGTACTTC. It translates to CASSLGTRREQYF.

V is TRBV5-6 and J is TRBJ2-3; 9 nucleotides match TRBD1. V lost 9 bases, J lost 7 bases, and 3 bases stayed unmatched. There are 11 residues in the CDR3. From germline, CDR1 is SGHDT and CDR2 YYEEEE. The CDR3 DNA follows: TGTGCCACCGGGACAGGGAATACGCAGTATTTT. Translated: CATGTGNTQYF.

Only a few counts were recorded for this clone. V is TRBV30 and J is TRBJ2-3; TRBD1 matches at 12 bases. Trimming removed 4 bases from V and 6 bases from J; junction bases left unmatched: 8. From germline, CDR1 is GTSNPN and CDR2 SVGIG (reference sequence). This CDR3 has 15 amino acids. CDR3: CAWNPGTGGHDTQYF. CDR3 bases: TGTGCCTGGAACCCCGGGACAGGGGGCCATGATACGCAGTATTTT.

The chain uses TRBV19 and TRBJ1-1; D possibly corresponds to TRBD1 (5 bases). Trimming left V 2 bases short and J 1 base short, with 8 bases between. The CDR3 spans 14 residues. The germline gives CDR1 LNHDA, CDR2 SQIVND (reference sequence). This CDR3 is CASSIRQTNTEAFF. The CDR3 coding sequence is TGTGCCAGTAGTATACGACAGACGAACACTGAAGCTTTCTTT.

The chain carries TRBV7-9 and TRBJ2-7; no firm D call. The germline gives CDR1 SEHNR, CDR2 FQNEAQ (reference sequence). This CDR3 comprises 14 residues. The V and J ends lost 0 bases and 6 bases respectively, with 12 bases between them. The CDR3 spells CASSLASGTGEQYF. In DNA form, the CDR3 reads TGTGCCAGCAGCTTAGCTTCCGGAACCGGCGAGCAGTACTTC.

CDR3 region: CASSVADYNEQFF. The CDR3 region has the DNA TGTGCCAGCAGTGTGGCGGATTACAATGAGCAGTTCTTC. The rearrangement uses TRBV6-6 and TRBJ2-1, with no clear D. CDR1 is MNHNY and CDR2 is SVGAGI in the germline V gene (reference sequence). Trimming stripped 5 bases from V and 4 bases from J, with 9 bases between. The CDR3 totals 13 residues.

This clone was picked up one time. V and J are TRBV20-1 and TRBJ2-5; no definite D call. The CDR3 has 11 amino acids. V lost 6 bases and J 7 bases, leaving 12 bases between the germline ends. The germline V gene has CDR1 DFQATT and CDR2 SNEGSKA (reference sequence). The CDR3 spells CSAQVVWTQYF. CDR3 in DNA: TGCAGTGCCCAGGTAGTGTGGACCCAGTACTTC.

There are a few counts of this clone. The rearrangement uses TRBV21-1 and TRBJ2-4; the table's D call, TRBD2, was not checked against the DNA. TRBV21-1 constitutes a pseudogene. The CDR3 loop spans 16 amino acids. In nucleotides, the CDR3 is TGTGCCAGCAGCAAGGGGGAGGAGAGGGCCAAAAACATTCAGTACTTC. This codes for CASSKGEERAKNIQYF.

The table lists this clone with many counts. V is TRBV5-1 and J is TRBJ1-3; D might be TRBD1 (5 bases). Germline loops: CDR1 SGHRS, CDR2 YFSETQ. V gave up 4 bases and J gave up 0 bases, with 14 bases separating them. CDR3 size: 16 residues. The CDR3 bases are TGCGCCAGCAGCCTCCAGGGCGGGAACTCTGGAAACACCATATATTTT. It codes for CASSLQGGNSGNTIYF.

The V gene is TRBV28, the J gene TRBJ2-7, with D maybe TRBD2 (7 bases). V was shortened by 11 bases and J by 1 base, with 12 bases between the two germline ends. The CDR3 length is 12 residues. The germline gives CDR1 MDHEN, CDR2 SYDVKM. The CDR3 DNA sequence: TGTGCCGCCGGGGGGACATCCTACGAGCAGTACTTC. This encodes CAAGGTSYEQYF. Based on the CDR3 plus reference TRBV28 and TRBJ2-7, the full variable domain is DVKVTQSSRYLVKRTGEKVFLECVQDMDHENMFWYRQDPGLGLRLIYFSYDVKMKEKGDIPEGYSVSREKKERFSLILESASTNQTSMYLCAAGGTSYEQYFGPGTRLTVT.

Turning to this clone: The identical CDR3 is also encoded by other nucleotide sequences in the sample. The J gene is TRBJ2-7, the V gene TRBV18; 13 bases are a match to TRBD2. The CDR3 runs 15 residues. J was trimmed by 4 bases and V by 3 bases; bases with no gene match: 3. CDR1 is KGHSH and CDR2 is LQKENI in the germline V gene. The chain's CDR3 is CASSPRTSGSYEQYF. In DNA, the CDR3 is TGTGCCAGCTCACCCAGGACTAGCGGGAGTTACGAGCAGTACTTC.

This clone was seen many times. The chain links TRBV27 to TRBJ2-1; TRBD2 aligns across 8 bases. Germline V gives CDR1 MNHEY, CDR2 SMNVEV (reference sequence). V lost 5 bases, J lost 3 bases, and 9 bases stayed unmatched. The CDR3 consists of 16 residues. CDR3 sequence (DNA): TGTGCCAGCAGTCTCCAACCCCTAGCGGGCTACAATGAGCAGTTCTTC. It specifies CASSLQPLAGYNEQFF.

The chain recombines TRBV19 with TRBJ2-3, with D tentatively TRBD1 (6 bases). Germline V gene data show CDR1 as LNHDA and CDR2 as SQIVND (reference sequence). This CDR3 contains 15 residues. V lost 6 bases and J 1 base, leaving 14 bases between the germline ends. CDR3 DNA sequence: TGTGCCAGTAGCCGAGGGCGACAGGGCACAGATACGCAGTATTTT. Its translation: CASSRGRQGTDTQYF.

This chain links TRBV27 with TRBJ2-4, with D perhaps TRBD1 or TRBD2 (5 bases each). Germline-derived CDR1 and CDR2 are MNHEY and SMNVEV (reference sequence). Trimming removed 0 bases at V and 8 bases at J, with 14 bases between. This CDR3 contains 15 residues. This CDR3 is CASSLSRGPWDIQYF. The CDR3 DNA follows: TGTGCCAGCAGTTTATCAAGGGGACCCTGGGACATTCAGTACTTC.

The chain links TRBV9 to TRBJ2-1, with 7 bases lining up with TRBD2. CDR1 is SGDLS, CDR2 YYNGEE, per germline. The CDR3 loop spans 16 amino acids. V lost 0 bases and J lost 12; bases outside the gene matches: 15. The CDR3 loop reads CASSVGETSPTRRQFF. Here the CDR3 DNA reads TGTGCCAGCAGCGTAGGTGAGACTAGCCCCACGCGGCGGCAGTTCTTC.

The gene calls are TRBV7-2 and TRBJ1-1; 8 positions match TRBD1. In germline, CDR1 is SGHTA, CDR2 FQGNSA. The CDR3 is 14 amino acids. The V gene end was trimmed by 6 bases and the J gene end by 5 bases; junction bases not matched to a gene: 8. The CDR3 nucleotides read TGTGCCAGCAGATCCGACAGGGGTAGGACTGAAGCTTTCTTT. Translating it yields CASRSDRGRTEAFF.

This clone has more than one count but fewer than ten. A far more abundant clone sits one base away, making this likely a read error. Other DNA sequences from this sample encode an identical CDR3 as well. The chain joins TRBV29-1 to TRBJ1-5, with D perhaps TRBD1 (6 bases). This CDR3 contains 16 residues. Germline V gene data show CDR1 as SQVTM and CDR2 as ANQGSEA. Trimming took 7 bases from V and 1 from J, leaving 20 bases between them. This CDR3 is CSAGGGRSSSNQPQHF. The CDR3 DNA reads TGCAGCGCAGGTGGGGGCAGGAGTTCCAGCAATCAGCCCCAGCATTTT.

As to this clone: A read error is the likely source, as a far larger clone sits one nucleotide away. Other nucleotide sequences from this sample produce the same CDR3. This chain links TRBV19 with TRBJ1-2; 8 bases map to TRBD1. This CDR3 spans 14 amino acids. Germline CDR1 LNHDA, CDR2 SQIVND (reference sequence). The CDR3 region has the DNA TGTGCTAGTAGTTGGGGCGGACAGGGACTTGGCTACACCTTC. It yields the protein CASSWGGQGLGYTF. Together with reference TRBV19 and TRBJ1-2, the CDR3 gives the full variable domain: DGGITQSPKYLFRKEGQNVTLSCEQNLNHDAMYWYRQDPGQGLRLIYYSQIVNDFQKGDIAEGYSVSREKKESFPLTVTSAQKNPTAFYLCASSWGGQGLGYTFGSGTRLTVV.

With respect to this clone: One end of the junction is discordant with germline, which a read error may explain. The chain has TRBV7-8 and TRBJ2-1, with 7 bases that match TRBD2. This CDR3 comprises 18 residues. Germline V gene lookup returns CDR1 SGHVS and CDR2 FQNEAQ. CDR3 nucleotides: TGTGCCAGCAGCTTGAGGGCCAGGTGGGAGGGCCAAAACAATCAGCAGTTCTTC. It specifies CASSLRARWEGQNNQQFF.

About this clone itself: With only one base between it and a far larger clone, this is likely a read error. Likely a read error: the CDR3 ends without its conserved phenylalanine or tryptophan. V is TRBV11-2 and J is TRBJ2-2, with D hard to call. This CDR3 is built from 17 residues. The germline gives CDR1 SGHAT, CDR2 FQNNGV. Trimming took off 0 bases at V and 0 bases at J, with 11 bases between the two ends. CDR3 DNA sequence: TGTGCCAGCAGCTTAGATGGAGAGACAACGAACACCGGGGAGCTGTTTTAT. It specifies CASSLDGETTNTGELFY.

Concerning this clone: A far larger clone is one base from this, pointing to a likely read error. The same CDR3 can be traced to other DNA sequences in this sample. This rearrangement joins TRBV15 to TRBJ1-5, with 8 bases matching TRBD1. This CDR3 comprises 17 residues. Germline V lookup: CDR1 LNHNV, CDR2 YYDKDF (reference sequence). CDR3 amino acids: CATSRRRTGTINQPQHF. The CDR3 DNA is TGTGCCACAAGCAGACGAAGGACAGGGACCATCAATCAGCCCCAGCATTTT.

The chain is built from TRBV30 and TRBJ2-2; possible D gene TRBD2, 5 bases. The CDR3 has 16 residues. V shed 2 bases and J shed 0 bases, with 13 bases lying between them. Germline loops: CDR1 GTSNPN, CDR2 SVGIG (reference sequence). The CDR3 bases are TGTGCCTGGAGTCCAAACCGGGGTACGAACACCGGGGAGCTGTTTTTT. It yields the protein CAWSPNRGTNTGELFF.

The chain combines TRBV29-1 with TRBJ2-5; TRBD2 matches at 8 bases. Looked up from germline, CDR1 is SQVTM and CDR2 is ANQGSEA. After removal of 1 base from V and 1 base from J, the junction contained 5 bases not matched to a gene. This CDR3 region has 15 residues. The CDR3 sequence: CSVEGWTSRQETQYF. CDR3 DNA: TGCAGCGTTGAAGGGTGGACTAGCCGCCAAGAGACCCAGTACTTC. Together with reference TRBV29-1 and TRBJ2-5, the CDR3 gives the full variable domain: SAVISQKPSRDICQRGTSLTIQCQVDSQVTMMFWYRQQPGQSLTLIATANQGSEATYESGFVIDKFPISRPNLTFSTLTVSNMSPEDSSIYLCSVEGWTSRQETQYFGPGTRLLVL.

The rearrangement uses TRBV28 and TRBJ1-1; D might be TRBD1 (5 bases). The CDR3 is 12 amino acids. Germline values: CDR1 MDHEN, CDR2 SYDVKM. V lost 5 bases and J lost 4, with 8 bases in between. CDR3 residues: CASSTRGTEAFF. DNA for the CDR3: TGTGCCAGCAGTACTAGGGGCACTGAAGCTTTCTTT.

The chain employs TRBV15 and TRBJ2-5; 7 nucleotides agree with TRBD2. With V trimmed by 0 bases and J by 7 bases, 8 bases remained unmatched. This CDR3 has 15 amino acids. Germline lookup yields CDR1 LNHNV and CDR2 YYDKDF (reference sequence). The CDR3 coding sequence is TGTGCCACCAGCAGAGAGAGCGGGGTAGGCGGGACCCAGTACTTC. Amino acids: CATSRESGVGGTQYF.